The 14 T cell receptor beta chains reported below all come from one sample, sequenced in a study of early T cells in non-severe SARS-CoV-2 infection. TCRdb re-derived calls from the 5' RACE reads in MiXCR, one entry per CDR3 protein. This table holds around 58,000 distinct CDR3 sequences, 14% to 15% found once. The sample consisted of whole blood, taken at baseline. These receptors all stem from an adult who was a healthcare worker with PCR-confirmed SARS-CoV-2 infection or an uninfected control (not recorded which).

This clonotype was detected a few times. The rearrangement uses TRBV7-3 and TRBJ2-2, with TRBD2 matching over 9 bases. Germline loops: CDR1 SGHTA, CDR2 FQGTGA. V lost 4 bases and J lost 3; bases outside the gene matches: 6. The CDR3 contains 16 residues. The CDR3 nucleotides read TGTGCCAGCAGCTATGCGGGAGGGCCTGACACCGGGGAGCTGTTTTTT. Translation gives CASSYAGGPDTGELFF.

This clonotype was seen a handful of times. The chain has TRBV4-2 and TRBJ2-1; 9 bases fit TRBD2. The CDR3 covers 16 residues. Germline loops: CDR1 LGHNA, CDR2 YNFKEQ. Trimming removed 4 bases from V and 8 bases from J; junction bases left unmatched: 12. CDR3 in DNA: TGTGCCAGCAGCCCCTATTTCGGGACTAGCTTCGATGAGCAGTTCTTC. Translation gives CASSPYFGTSFDEQFF.

The V and J genes are TRBV7-8 and TRBJ1-3, with D uncertain. The germline V and J ends were trimmed by 4 bases and 7 bases, with 8 bases remaining between them. Germline-derived CDR1 and CDR2 are SGHVS and FQNEAQ. CDR3 size: 12 residues. DNA for the CDR3: TGTGCCAGCAGCTCCAAGCTTAACACCATATATTTT. It encodes CASSSKLNTIYF. The whole variable domain, filled in from reference TRBV7-8 and TRBJ1-3, reads GAGVSQSPRYKVAKRGQDVALRCDPISGHVSLFWYQQALGQGPEFLTYFQNEAQLDKSGLPSDRFFAERPEGSVSTLKIQRTQQEDSAVYLCASSSKLNTIYFGEGSWLTVV.

This chain joins TRBV4-1 and TRBJ2-2; 8 positions agree with TRBD1. Germline CDR1 MGHRA, CDR2 YSYEKL. V shed 4 bases and J 3 bases; nucleotides not matched to a gene: 4. The CDR3 contains 15 residues. CDR3: CASSLRGQDTGELFF. DNA for the CDR3: TGCGCCAGCAGCCTCAGGGGGCAGGACACCGGGGAGCTGTTTTTT.

The genes are TRBV14 and TRBJ2-2; maybe TRBD2 (6 bases). V lost 1 base and J 3 bases, leaving 12 bases between the germline ends. This CDR3 is 16 amino acids long. The germline V gene encodes CDR1 SGHDN and CDR2 FVKESK. CDR3 DNA: TGTGCCAGCAGCCAAGGAGGCGGGACTTACACCGGGGAGCTGTTTTTT. This sequence encodes CASSQGGGTYTGELFF.

Ten or more counts support this clonotype. The V call is TRBV3-1, the J call TRBJ1-6, with a possible D match to TRBD1 (6 bases). The CDR3 totals 15 residues. Germline V lookup: CDR1 LGHDT, CDR2 YNNKEL (reference sequence). V dropped 3 bases and J dropped 9 bases, with 15 bases sitting between them. CDR3 DNA: TGTGCCAGCAGCCAGGACAGTTTGGTGGGTTCACCCCTCCACTTT. It codes for CASSQDSLVGSPLHF.

This chain joins TRBV5-4 and TRBJ2-7; TRBD2 matches 7 bases. V was pared by 0 bases and J by 3 bases, with 6 bases of the junction left unmatched. The CDR3 contains 15 residues. From germline, CDR1 is SGHNT and CDR2 YYREEE (reference sequence). CDR3 in amino acids: CASSLGTRSDYEQYF. CDR3 nucleotide sequence: TGTGCCAGCAGCTTGGGGACTAGGTCCGACTACGAGCAGTACTTC.

The sample holds a few counts of this clonotype. The rearrangement uses TRBV19 and TRBJ1-2; 8 bases are shared with TRBD1. The CDR3 loop spans 12 amino acids. CDR1 and CDR2 (germline): LNHDA, SQIVND (reference sequence). The trim removed 10 bases at V and 3 bases at J, leaving 4 bases unmatched. The CDR3 coding sequence is TGTGCCACCAAGACAGGGGACTATGGCTACACCTTC. It is translated as CATKTGDYGYTF.

This clonotype was picked up many times. The chain employs TRBV12-3 or TRBV12-4 and TRBJ2-6; D tentatively fits TRBD1 or TRBD2 (6 bases each). This CDR3 has 14 residues. Trimming removed 10 bases at V and 4 bases at J, with 14 bases between. The CDR3 DNA reads TGTGCCACCCACCGGGGGCACGGGGCCAACGTCCTGACTTTC. Protein: CATHRGHGANVLTF.

This clonotype has just a few counts. The CDR3 reads CASSLAQGGQIGNTIYF. The CDR3 region has the DNA TGTGCCAGCAGCTTAGCGCAAGGGGGGCAGATTGGAAACACCATATATTTT. V and J are TRBV7-8 and TRBJ1-3; possible D gene TRBD1, 6 bases. V lost 0 bases and J 3 bases, leaving 15 bases between the germline ends. Germline CDR1 and CDR2: SGHVS and FQNEAQ. The CDR3 runs 17 residues. Complete variable domain (other parts from reference TRBV7-8 and TRBJ1-3): GAGVSQSPRYKVAKRGQDVALRCDPISGHVSLFWYQQALGQGPEFLTYFQNEAQLDKSGLPSDRFFAERPEGSVSTLKIQRTQQEDSAVYLCASSLAQGGQIGNTIYFGEGSWLTVV.

This clonotype appeared a few times. J is TRBJ2-1 and V is TRBV7-9, with a possible D match to TRBD1 (5 bases). V was trimmed by 5 bases and J by 10 bases, leaving 12 bases between them. The CDR3 totals 12 residues. The germline V gene encodes CDR1 SEHNR and CDR2 FQNEAQ (reference sequence). The CDR3 here is CASSVRAGEQFF. CDR3 bases: TGTGCCAGCAGCGTAAGGGCAGGGGAGCAGTTCTTC.

This clonotype was observed at least ten times. The rearrangement links TRBV10-1 to TRBJ2-1; the D gene is possibly TRBD1 (5 bases). The CDR3 consists of 15 residues. Trimming stripped 3 bases from V and 9 bases from J, with 18 bases between. Per the germline V gene, CDR1 is WNHNN and CDR2 is SYGVQD (reference sequence). CDR3 DNA sequence: TGCGCCAGCAGTGACCCCAACATGGGGCTGGGTGAGCAGTTCTTC. It is translated as CASSDPNMGLGEQFF.

This clonotype was seen only a few times. V usage is TRBV6-1 and J usage is TRBJ2-7; 9 nucleotides match TRBD1. Per the germline V gene, CDR1 is MNHNS and CDR2 is SASEGT. With 3 bases clipped from V and 0 bases from J, the junction kept 6 bases outside the gene matches. The CDR3 runs 16 residues. The CDR3 sequence: CASSDPGTGTSYEQYF. The CDR3, as DNA: TGTGCCAGCAGTGACCCGGGGACAGGGACCTCCTACGAGCAGTACTTC.

This clonotype was picked up a small number of times. The chain carries TRBV7-3 and TRBJ2-1, with a weak D call TRBD2 (5 bases). In germline, CDR1 is SGHTA, CDR2 FQGTGA. The ends were cut back, 2 bases at V and 4 bases at J, with 18 bases in the middle. This CDR3 is 17 amino acids long. The CDR3 DNA follows: TGTGCCAGCAGCTTAGGGAGCGGCTCTCTAAATTACAATGAGCAGTTCTTC. Protein product: CASSLGSGSLNYNEQFF.